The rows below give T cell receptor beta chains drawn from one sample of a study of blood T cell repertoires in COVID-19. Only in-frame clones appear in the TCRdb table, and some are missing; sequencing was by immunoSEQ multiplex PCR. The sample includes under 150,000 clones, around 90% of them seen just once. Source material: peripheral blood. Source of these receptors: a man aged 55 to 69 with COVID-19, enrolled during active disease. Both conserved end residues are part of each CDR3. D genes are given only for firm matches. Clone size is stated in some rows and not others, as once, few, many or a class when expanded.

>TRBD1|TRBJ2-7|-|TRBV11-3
TGTGCCAGCAGCTCACAGGGGCCATCCTACGAGCAGTACTTC
CASSSQGPSYEQYF
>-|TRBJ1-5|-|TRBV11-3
TGTGCCAGCAGCCCTTCTCCCAGACAGCCCCAGCATTTT
CASSPSPRQPQHF
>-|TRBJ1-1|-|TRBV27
TGTGCCAGCAGATCGGGGACTGAAGCTTTCTTT
CASRSGTEAFF
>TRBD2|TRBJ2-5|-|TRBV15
TGTGCCACCAGCAGAGGGAGCGGGAGTTGGGAAGAGACCCAGTACTTC
CATSRGSGSWEETQYF
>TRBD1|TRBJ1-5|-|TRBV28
TGTGCCAGCAGACCCGGGACAGGGGACTATGGCAATCAGCCCCAGCATTTT
CASRPGTGDYGNQPQHF
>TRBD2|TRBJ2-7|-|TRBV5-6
TGTGCCAGCAGGGGGGTACGGGAGGCCACCTACGAGCAGTACTTC
CASRGVREATYEQYF
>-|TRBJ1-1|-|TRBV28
TGTGCCAGCATCCAGGCATCAGACAGACATAACACTGAAGCTTTCTTT
CASIQASDRHNTEAFF
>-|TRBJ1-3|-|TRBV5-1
TGCGCCAGCAGCTTGGAGGAGGGAAACACCATATATTTT
CASSLEEGNTIYF
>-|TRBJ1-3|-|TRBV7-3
TGTGCCAGCAGCTTATCATCGGGGGAAGGAAACACCATATATTTT
CASSLSSGEGNTIYF
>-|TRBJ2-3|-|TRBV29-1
TGCAGCGTTAGGGACAACACAGATACGCAGTATTTT
CSVRDNTDTQYF
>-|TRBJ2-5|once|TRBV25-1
TGTGCCAGCAGTGACTTCTCTAATACAGGGTGGGAGACCCAGTACTTC
CASSDFSNTGWETQYF
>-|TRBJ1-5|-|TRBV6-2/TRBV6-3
TGTGCCAGCAGTGCGGGGAACTCTCTCCAGCCCCAGCATTTT
CASSAGNSLQPQHF
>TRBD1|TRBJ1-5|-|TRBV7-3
TGTGCCAGCAGTCACCAGGACAGGGGAGTAGGTCAGCCCCAGCATTTT
CASSHQDRGVGQPQHF
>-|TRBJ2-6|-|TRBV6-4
TGTGCCAGCAGTGACTCTCTGAGCTCTGGGGCCAACGTCCTGACTTTC
CASSDSLSSGANVLTF
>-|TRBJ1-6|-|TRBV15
TGTGCCACCAGCACCTCAGGCAGGGTTTCACCCCTCCACTTT
CATSTSGRVSPLHF
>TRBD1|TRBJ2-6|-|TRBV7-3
TGTGCCAGCAGCCAAACAGGGGGCTCTGGGGCCAACGTCCTGACTTTC
CASSQTGGSGANVLTF
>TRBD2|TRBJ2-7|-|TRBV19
TGTGCCAGTAGTATTTCGAGCGGGAGTTTATACGAGCAGTACTTC
CASSISSGSLYEQYF
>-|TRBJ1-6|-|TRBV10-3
TGTGCCATCAGTGAAAGGTCCGGGGATAATTCACCCCTCCACTTT
CAISERSGDNSPLHF
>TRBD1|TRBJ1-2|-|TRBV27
TGTGCCAGCAGTTTCACCGCCGACAGGGGTGGCGGCTACACCTTC
CASSFTADRGGGYTF
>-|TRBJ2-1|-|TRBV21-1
TGTGCCAGCACCCCGGGACTGTACAATGAGCAGTTCTTC
CASTPGLYNEQFF
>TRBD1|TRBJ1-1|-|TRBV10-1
TGCGCCAGCAGTGTCGGGACAGGGGGGGAAGCTTTCTTT
CASSVGTGGEAFF
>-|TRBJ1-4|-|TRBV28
TGTGCCAGCAGTTTTTCACAGGGAGGGGATAGGGAAAAACTGTTTTTT
CASSFSQGGDREKLFF
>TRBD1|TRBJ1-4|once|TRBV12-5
TGTGCTAGTGGACTACAGGGGGCGCGTGAAAAACTGTTTTTT
CASGLQGAREKLFF
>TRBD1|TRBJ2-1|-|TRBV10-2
TGCGCCAGCAGAGAGGGGGCTAAAGAGCAGTTCTTC
CASREGAKEQFF
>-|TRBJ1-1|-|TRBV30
TGTGCCTGGAGTCCGACGGGACACTCTAACACTGAAGCTTTCTTT
CAWSPTGHSNTEAFF
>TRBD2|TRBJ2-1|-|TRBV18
TGTGCCAGCTCACCACGGACTAGCGGGGGCCGATACAATGAGCAGTTCTTC
CASSPRTSGGRYNEQFF
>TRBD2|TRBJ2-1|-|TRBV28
TGTGCCAGCAGTTCCACCGGGACTAGCGGGGTCCCAAGCTCCTACAATGAGCAGTTCTTC
CASSSTGTSGVPSSYNEQFF
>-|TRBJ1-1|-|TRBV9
TGTGCCAGCAGCGGAGGAGGGGAGGACACTGAAGCTTTCTTT
CASSGGGEDTEAFF
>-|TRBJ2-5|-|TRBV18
TGTGCCAGCTCCCTCACCACAGGACGGGAGACCCAGTACTTC
CASSLTTGRETQYF
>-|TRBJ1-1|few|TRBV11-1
TGTGCCAGCAGACCCTGGGGCAGGATGGTGGACACTGAAGCTTTCTTT
CASRPWGRMVDTEAFF
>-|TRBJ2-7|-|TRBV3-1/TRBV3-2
TGTGCCAGCAGCTCACAGGGTTCCTACGAGCAGTACTTC
CASSSQGSYEQYF
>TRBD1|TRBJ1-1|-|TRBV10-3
TGTGCCATCGGGACAGGGCCCACTGAAGCTTTCTTT
CAIGTGPTEAFF
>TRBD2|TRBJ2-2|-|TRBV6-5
TGTGCCAGCAGTTGGGGACTAGCGGGTAACACCGGGGAGCTGTTTTTT
CASSWGLAGNTGELFF
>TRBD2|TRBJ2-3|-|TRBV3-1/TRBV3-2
TGTGCCAGCAGCCAACGGGCGGGAGAGATAACTAGCACAGATACGCAGTATTTT
CASSQRAGEITSTDTQYF
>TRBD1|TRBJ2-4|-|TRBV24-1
TGTGCCACCAGTGAATTGACAGGGGGCAAAAACATTCAGTACTTC
CATSELTGGKNIQYF
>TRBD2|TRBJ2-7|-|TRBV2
TGTGCCGGAGGGACTAGCGGGAGTTTAGAGCAGTACTTC
CAGGTSGSLEQYF
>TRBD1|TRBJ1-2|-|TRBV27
TGTGCCAGCAGTTGGGGGGACAGGTTGCAGCATGGCTACACCTTC
CASSWGDRLQHGYTF
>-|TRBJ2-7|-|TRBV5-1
TGCGCCAGCAGCGAGCTCCAAAGCTCCTACGAGCAGTACTTC
CASSELQSSYEQYF
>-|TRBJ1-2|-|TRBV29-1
TGCAGCGTTGACGGGAACTCGGGCTATGGCTACACCTTC
CSVDGNSGYGYTF
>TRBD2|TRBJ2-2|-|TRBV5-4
TGTGCCAGCAGCGGAGGGACTAGCGGGAACACCGGGGAGCTGTTTTTT
CASSGGTSGNTGELFF
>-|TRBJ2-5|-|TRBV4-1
TGCGCCAGCAGCCAGAATGCGATCTCCCGGGAGCACTTC
CASSQNAISREHF
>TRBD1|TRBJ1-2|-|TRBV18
TGTGCCAGCTCACATCCGGGACAGGGTCTTTATGGCTACACCTTC
CASSHPGQGLYGYTF
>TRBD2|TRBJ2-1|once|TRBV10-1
TGCGCCAGCAGCCTAGCGGGAGTAGGTGGAAATGAGCAGTTCTTC
CASSLAGVGGNEQFF
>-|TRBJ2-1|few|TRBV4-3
TGCGCCAGCAGCCAAGAACAGGGATCCTACAATGAGCAGTTCTTC
CASSQEQGSYNEQFF
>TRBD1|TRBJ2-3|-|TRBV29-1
TGCAGCGTTGAAGAGAGGACAGGGGGGATTCCACAGTATTTT
CSVEERTGGIPQYF
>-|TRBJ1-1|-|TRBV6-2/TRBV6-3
TGTGCCAGCAGTGCAGCTCGGGGCTACGTCGGGGGTTTCTTT
CASSAARGYVGGFF
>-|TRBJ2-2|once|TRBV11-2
TGTGCCAGCAGCCCCCGTGGAGGGGCGGTGGCCGGGGAGCTGTTTTTT
CASSPRGGAVAGELFF
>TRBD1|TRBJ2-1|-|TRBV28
TGTGCCAGCAGTTTATGGTCAAGGGGGCTTTACAATGAGCAGTTCTTC
CASSLWSRGLYNEQFF
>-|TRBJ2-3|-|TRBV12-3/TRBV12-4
TGTGCCAGCAGCTCCGGGGCAGATACGCAGTATTTT
CASSSGADTQYF
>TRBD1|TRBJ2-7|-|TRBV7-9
TGTGCCAGCAGCTTTACAGGGGTAGAGCAGTACTTC
CASSFTGVEQYF